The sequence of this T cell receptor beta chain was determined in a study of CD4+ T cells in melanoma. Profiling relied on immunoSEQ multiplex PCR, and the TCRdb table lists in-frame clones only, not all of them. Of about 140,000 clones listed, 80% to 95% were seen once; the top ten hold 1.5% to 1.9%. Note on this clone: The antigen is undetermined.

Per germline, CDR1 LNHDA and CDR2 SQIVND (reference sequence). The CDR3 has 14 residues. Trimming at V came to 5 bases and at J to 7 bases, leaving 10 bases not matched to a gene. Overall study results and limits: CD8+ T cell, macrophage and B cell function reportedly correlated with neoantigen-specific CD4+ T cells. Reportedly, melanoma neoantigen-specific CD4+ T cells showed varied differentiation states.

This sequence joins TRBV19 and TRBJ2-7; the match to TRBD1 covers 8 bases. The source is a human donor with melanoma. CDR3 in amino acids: CASSSRQGPKEQYF. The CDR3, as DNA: TGTGCCAGTAGTTCAAGACAGGGGCCAAAGGAGCAGTACTTC.